Here is one T cell receptor beta chain with its context. Specified time point: persistent/refractory GD, antithyroid drugs over 5 years with positive TRAb. PBMC RNA served as the TCR library source. The data were taken from a study of regulatory T cells in long-lasting Graves disease. The CDR3 covers 14 residues. Germline V gives CDR1 MNHNS, CDR2 SASEGT. V gave up 7 bases and J gave up 1 base, with 13 bases separating them. Building the TCR beta libraries relied on iRepertoire HTBI primers, and CDR3 regions underwent Arm-PCR. Per the study methods: Identification across samples found about 65 TRBV and 12 to 15 TRBJ segments. TCRdb passed the multiplex PCR reads through MiXCR, listing each CDR3 protein once. The authors' filters were not applied to this entry. The sample holds over 650,000 distinct CDR3 sequences, approximately 31% seen once.

The source material was peripheral blood mononuclear cells (PBMCs), sampled when the disease was refractory, from a patient treated with antithyroid drugs. The sequence was obtained from a female donor with Graves disease. This chain uses TRBV6-1 with TRBJ1-1; tentatively, D is TRBD1 (5 bases). The CDR3 DNA reads TGTGCCAGCACCTTGGGGGGACCGAACACTGAAGCTTTCTTT. Protein: CASTLGGPNTEAFF.